Presented here are 32 T cell receptor beta chains from one specimen sequenced in a study of cytomegalovirus exposure and HLA in healthy donors. The PCR used 60 Vbeta and 13 Jbeta primers. TCRdb keeps only in-frame clones here, not all; method: immunoSEQ multiplex PCR. This sample yields around 190,000 clones, of which 83% are seen a single time; under 2% belongs to the top ten. The sequencing input was PBMCs. These TCRs come from a man in his forties in good health and CMV-seropositive.

The chain recombines TRBV19 with TRBJ1-4; D is unclear. The CDR3 runs 12 residues. The V end lost 10 bases, the J end lost 7 bases, and 13 bases lay between the germline ends. Germline values: CDR1 LNHDA, CDR2 SQIVND (reference sequence). The CDR3 protein is CATGEIPEKLFF. The CDR3 DNA sequence: TGTGCCACCGGGGAGATACCTGAAAAACTGTTTTTT.

This clone was seen once. The chain combines TRBV10-3 with TRBJ1-4; D might be TRBD1 (6 bases). V was pared by 0 bases and J by 0 bases, with 8 bases between. Germline V gene sequence: CDR1 ENHRY, CDR2 SYGVKD. The CDR3 spans 16 residues. This CDR3 is CAISESQGPTNEKLFF. The CDR3 nucleotides are TGTGCCATCAGTGAGTCGCAGGGGCCAACTAATGAAAAACTGTTTTTT.

This clone was seen more than once but under ten times. The genes are TRBV9 and TRBJ2-6; possible D gene TRBD2, 6 bases. Germline values: CDR1 SGDLS, CDR2 YYNGEE. V shed 5 bases and J shed 0 bases, with 18 bases lying between them. The CDR3 totals 18 residues. DNA of the CDR3: TGTGCCAGCAGTCCTTGGGACTCCCCCCTCTCTGGGGCCAACGTCCTGACTTTC. This translates into CASSPWDSPLSGANVLTF.

V and J are TRBV10-3 and TRBJ2-3, with 8 bases fitting TRBD1. The CDR3 extends over 13 amino acids. After removal of 10 bases from V and 5 bases from J, the junction contained 8 bases not matched to a gene. In germline, CDR1 is ENHRY, CDR2 SYGVKD. The CDR3 reads CATQGTGGDTQYF. DNA of the CDR3: TGTGCCACCCAGGGTACAGGGGGAGATACGCAGTATTTT.

Only a few counts were recorded for this clone. The chain couples TRBV2 to TRBJ2-7, with 9 bases that match TRBD2. This CDR3 is 15 amino acids long. The trim removed 7 bases at V and 3 bases at J, leaving 10 bases unmatched. The V gene's germline CDR1 is SNHLY and CDR2 FYNNEI. The CDR3 loop is CASKLSSGKGYEQYF. CDR3 nucleotides: TGTGCCAGCAAGTTATCTAGCGGGAAGGGCTACGAGCAGTACTTC.

This clone was counted once. This sequence joins TRBV9 and TRBJ1-1, with 7 bases that match TRBD1. Germline loops: CDR1 SGDLS, CDR2 YYNGEE. CDR3 length equals 14 residues. V shed 0 bases, J shed 8 bases, and the junction held 7 bases outside the gene matches. The CDR3 is CASSVDNRGVEAFF. The DNA of the CDR3 is TGTGCCAGCAGCGTAGATAACAGGGGAGTGGAAGCTTTCTTT.

The rearrangement joins TRBV5-8 to TRBJ2-2, with D possibly TRBD1 on 5 matching bases. Germline CDR1 is SGHTS and CDR2 is YDEGEE. V lost 5 bases and J lost 1, with 9 bases in between. This CDR3 spans 14 amino acids. In nucleotides, the CDR3 is TGTGCCAGCAGTCGGACAATGAACACCGGGGAGCTGTTTTTT. It yields the protein CASSRTMNTGELFF.

The rearrangement links TRBV30 to TRBJ2-1; 10 positions match TRBD2. The ends lost 4 bases at V and 4 bases at J; junction bases unmatched: 7. The CDR3 is 15 amino acids. Germline V gene data show CDR1 as GTSNPN and CDR2 as SVGIG (reference sequence). The CDR3 region is CAWKILAGVYNEQFF. DNA of the CDR3: TGTGCCTGGAAGATCCTAGCGGGAGTATACAATGAGCAGTTCTTC.

This rearrangement joins TRBV10-1 to TRBJ1-2, with 10 positions matching TRBD1. The J segment lost 4 bases and the V segment lost 2 bases, leaving 4 bases of the junction unmatched. There are 15 residues in the CDR3. Germline CDR1 is WNHNN and CDR2 is SYGVQD (reference sequence). CDR3 loop: CASSESGTGVYGYTF. CDR3 nucleotides: TGCGCCAGCAGTGAGAGTGGGACAGGGGTCTATGGCTACACCTTC.

V gene TRBV5-5 combines with J gene TRBJ1-4; D uncertain. Trimming removed 2 bases at V and 6 bases at J, with 11 bases between. Looked up from germline, CDR1 is SGHKS and CDR2 is YYEKEE (reference sequence). This CDR3 has 14 residues. CDR3 sequence: CASSLSRGYEKLFF. CDR3 DNA: TGTGCCAGCAGCTTAAGCAGAGGGTATGAAAAACTGTTTTTT.

The chain couples TRBV5-1 to TRBJ2-5, with 8 bases identical to TRBD1. CDR3 length: 13 residues. CDR1 is SGHRS, CDR2 YFSETQ, per germline. The V gene end was trimmed by 8 bases and the J gene end by 4 bases; junction bases not matched to a gene: 7. The CDR3 loop reads CASRTGRGETQYF. CDR3 in DNA: TGCGCCAGTCGGACAGGGAGAGGAGAGACCCAGTACTTC.

The sample holds a few counts of this clone. The chain is built from TRBV10-2 and TRBJ1-1; D uncertain. The CDR3 is made up of 15 amino acids. Trimming took 4 bases from V and 7 from J, leaving 19 bases between them. Germline assignment: CDR1 WSHSY and CDR2 SAAADI. The chain's CDR3 is CASSVGPVLGNEAFF. DNA for the CDR3: TGCGCCAGCAGTGTCGGGCCGGTACTAGGGAATGAAGCTTTCTTT.

The chain is built from TRBV5-6 and TRBJ1-2; D unclear. The CDR3 extends over 13 amino acids. CDR1 and CDR2 (germline): SGHDT, YYEEEE. V shed 3 bases and J shed 6 bases, with 12 bases lying between them. This CDR3 reads CASSSVLGHGYTF. CDR3 coding DNA: TGTGCCAGCAGCTCAGTACTAGGACATGGCTACACCTTC.

On this clone itself: A junction boundary mismatches the germline segment, possibly from a read error. The chain combines TRBV6-1 with TRBJ2-4, with TRBD1 matching 12 bases. CDR3 length: 15 amino acids. Looked up from germline, CDR1 is MNHNS and CDR2 is SASEGT. Here the CDR3 reads CASSEEGTGGNSQYF. DNA of the CDR3: TGTGCCAGCAGTGAAGAAGGGACAGGGGGCAACAGTCAGTACTTC.

This clone was observed a single time. The V gene is TRBV6-1, the J gene TRBJ1-5; D is ambiguous. Germline CDR1 and CDR2: MNHNS and SASEGT. The V and J ends lost 2 bases and 10 bases respectively, with 6 bases between them. The CDR3 contains 11 residues. The CDR3 bases are TGTGCCAGCAGTGAACCGACACCCCAGCATTTT. Protein sequence: CASSEPTPQHF.

J is TRBJ2-7 and V is TRBV30; 12 bases map to TRBD1. Germline values: CDR1 GTSNPN, CDR2 SVGIG (reference sequence). The length of the CDR3 is 14 residues. V lost 4 bases, J lost 6 bases, and 7 bases stayed unmatched. CDR3 nucleotide sequence: TGTGCCTGGACCGTCGGGACAGGGGGCGCCGAGCAGTACTTC. Amino acids: CAWTVGTGGAEQYF.

V and J are TRBV10-3 and TRBJ1-1; a weak D match, TRBD1 (5 bases). Germline V CDR1 and CDR2: ENHRY, SYGVKD. CDR3 length: 12 amino acids. Trimming shortened V by 6 bases and J by 8 bases, and 13 bases separated the two germline ends. CDR3 nucleotide sequence: TGTGCCATCAGCTGGACACGGACAGAAGCTTTCTTT. Translating it yields CAISWTRTEAFF.

This clone was detected once. The genes are TRBV29-1 and TRBJ1-1; perhaps TRBD1 as D (5 bases). Germline CDR1 and CDR2: SQVTM and ANQGSEA. The ends were cut back, 4 bases at V and 6 bases at J, with 15 bases in the middle. The CDR3 consists of 13 residues. The CDR3 DNA reads TGCAGCGTTGGTAACAGGTGGGGCCCTGAAGCTTTCTTT. Protein: CSVGNRWGPEAFF.

The CDR3 DNA is TGTGCCAGCAGCCTCATATCCGGGACAGGGTACCACACCGGGGAGCTGTTTTTT. It specifies CASSLISGTGYHTGELFF. The rearrangement uses TRBV7-2 and TRBJ2-2, with 9 bases fitting TRBD1. CDR1 is SGHTA and CDR2 is FQGNSA in the germline V gene. J gave up 3 bases and V 5 bases, and 13 bases lay outside the gene matches. The CDR3 runs to 18 residues.

DNA for the CDR3: TGTGCCAGCAGTTGGACAAGCAATCAGCCCCAGCATTTT. Residues: CASSWTSNQPQHF. This chain links TRBV6-5 with TRBJ1-5; tentatively, D is TRBD1 (5 bases). The germline V gene has CDR1 MNHEY and CDR2 SVGAGI. Between the trimmed V and J ends, which lost 4 bases and 1 base, there was a span of 5 bases. The CDR3 consists of 13 residues.

This clone was seen only a few times. CDR3 loop: CASSLDRDLYGYTF. The CDR3, as DNA: TGCGCCAGCAGCTTGGACCGGGATCTCTATGGCTACACCTTC. The V gene is TRBV5-1, the J gene TRBJ1-2, with D hard to call. CDR1 SGHRS and CDR2 YFSETQ come from the germline V gene. Trimming pared 0 bases from V and 4 bases from J, leaving 10 bases between. The CDR3 runs to 14 residues.

The CDR3 is CSARRLDTQYF. The CDR3 DNA follows: TGCAGTGCTAGACGACTGGATACGCAGTATTTT. The V call is TRBV20-1, the J call TRBJ2-3; no definite D call. The germline V gene has CDR1 DFQATT and CDR2 SNEGSKA (reference sequence). This CDR3 region has 11 residues. Trimming removed 2 bases from V and 6 bases from J, with 6 bases in between.

V gene TRBV29-1 combines with J gene TRBJ2-7; D might be TRBD1 (6 bases). The CDR3 loop spans 11 amino acids. Germline lookup yields CDR1 SQVTM and CDR2 ANQGSEA. Trimming removed 7 bases at V and 3 bases at J, with 10 bases between. This CDR3 reads CSAETGYEQYF. CDR3 DNA: TGCAGCGCAGAGACAGGCTACGAGCAGTACTTC.

This clone was recorded once. This rearrangement joins TRBV7-9 to TRBJ1-1; D remains unclear. Germline lookup yields CDR1 SEHNR and CDR2 FQNEAQ (reference sequence). V was shortened by 4 bases and J by 1 base, with 7 bases between the two germline ends. This CDR3 spans 13 amino acids. CDR3 amino acids: CASSSRQNTEAFF. CDR3 coding DNA: TGTGCCAGCAGCTCCCGACAGAACACTGAAGCTTTCTTT.

In its sample, this clone was seen once. The V gene is TRBV5-6, the J gene TRBJ1-1; D call uncertain. V was clipped by 3 bases and J by 4 bases, with 7 bases between them. Germline V gives CDR1 SGHDT, CDR2 YYEEEE. This CDR3 is built from 12 residues. The CDR3 DNA reads as TGTGCCAGCAGCTCCGGGGTCACTGAAGCTTTCTTT. Translating gives CASSSGVTEAFF.

This chain uses TRBV7-9 with TRBJ2-1, with 7 bases fitting TRBD2. The V gene end was trimmed by 7 bases and the J gene end by 0 bases; junction bases not matched to a gene: 0. The CDR3 contains 13 residues. Germline V CDR1 and CDR2: SEHNR, FQNEAQ (reference sequence). CDR3 protein: CASTSGSYNEQFF. For the CDR3, the DNA is TGTGCCAGCACTAGCGGCTCCTACAATGAGCAGTTCTTC.

This sequence joins TRBV27 and TRBJ1-3; 7 bases are a match to TRBD1. CDR3 length equals 16 residues. V shed 5 bases, J shed 3 bases, and the junction held 10 bases outside the gene matches. Germline V gene sequence: CDR1 MNHEY, CDR2 SMNVEV (reference sequence). CDR3 residues: CASSPREGARGNTIYF. In DNA, the CDR3 is TGTGCCAGCAGTCCCCGGGAGGGGGCGCGTGGAAACACCATATATTTT.

The gene calls are TRBV7-3 and TRBJ2-2; possibly TRBD2 for D (6 bases). The CDR3 contains 13 residues. Germline V gene data show CDR1 as SGHTA and CDR2 as FQGTGA. Trimming took 5 bases from V and 8 from J, leaving 12 bases between them. The CDR3 region is CASSPGRGGELFF. Here the CDR3 DNA reads TGTGCCAGCAGCCCAGGGCGGGGAGGGGAGCTGTTTTTT.

The chain combines TRBV6-1 with TRBJ1-5; 7 bases map to TRBD1. CDR1 MNHNS and CDR2 SASEGT come from the germline V gene. The trim removed 6 bases at V and 5 bases at J, leaving 7 bases unmatched. The CDR3 extends over 14 amino acids. CDR3: CASRVTGEYQPQHF. In DNA, the CDR3 is TGTGCCAGCAGGGTTACAGGGGAATATCAGCCCCAGCATTTT.

The chain recombines TRBV19 with TRBJ1-1, with D maybe TRBD1 (6 bases). This CDR3 region has 14 residues. Per the germline V gene, CDR1 is LNHDA and CDR2 is SQIVND (reference sequence). The V gene lost 5 bases and the J gene lost 3 bases, with 13 bases spanning the gap. This CDR3 is CASSLRTDYTEAFF. Here the CDR3 DNA reads TGTGCCAGTAGTCTTCGGACAGATTACACTGAAGCTTTCTTT.

This clone was detected once. The rearrangement joins TRBV9 to TRBJ1-2; a possible D gene is TRBD1 (6 bases). CDR3 length: 15 amino acids. The V and J ends lost 2 bases and 3 bases respectively, with 14 bases between them. In germline, CDR1 is SGDLS, CDR2 YYNGEE. Here the CDR3 reads CASSVQRGGYYGYTF. Written as DNA, the CDR3 is TGTGCCAGCAGCGTCCAGAGGGGGGGATACTATGGCTACACCTTC.

The CDR3 bases are TGTGCCAGCAGCTTTGGGACAGGGAGAACCGGGGAGCTGTTTTTT. As protein: CASSFGTGRTGELFF. The chain has TRBV5-4 and TRBJ2-2, with TRBD1 matching 9 bases. The V and J ends lost 2 bases and 5 bases, in that order; junction bases with no gene match: 4. Germline values: CDR1 SGHNT, CDR2 YYREEE (reference sequence). The CDR3 runs 15 residues.